A single sample gave rise to the 6 T cell receptor beta chains below, sequenced in a study of blood T cell repertoires in COVID-19. Repertoires were generated with immunoSEQ multiplex PCR, while TCRdb's copy carries only in-frame clones and drops some. The table shows about 160,000 clones, with 70% to 90% occurring only once. The sample consisted of peripheral blood. Source of these receptors: a man aged 40-49 years with acute or convalescent COVID-19.

This chain uses TRBV7-8 with TRBJ1-5; possibly TRBD1 for D (6 bases). Germline CDR1 is SGHVS and CDR2 is FQNEAQ. CDR3 length: 15 residues. Trimming left V 5 bases short and J 4 bases short, with 15 bases between. CDR3 residues: CASSPQGTWNQPQHF. In DNA form, the CDR3 reads TGTGCCAGCAGCCCTCAGGGGACCTGGAATCAGCCCCAGCATTTT.

Note on this clone: Distinct nucleotide sequences in the sample also encode this CDR3. V usage is TRBV7-9 and J usage is TRBJ1-1; D gene ambiguous. Germline V lookup: CDR1 SEHNR, CDR2 FQNEAQ (reference sequence). V dropped 1 base and J dropped 0 bases, with 3 bases sitting between them. The CDR3 has 13 amino acids. The CDR3: CASSLDMNTEAFF. For the CDR3, the DNA is TGTGCCAGCAGCTTAGATATGAACACTGAAGCTTTCTTT.

This chain links TRBV7-2 with TRBJ1-6; the D is unclear. The CDR3 sequence is 14 residues long. Germline V gene data show CDR1 as SGHTA and CDR2 as FQGNSA. V shed 5 bases and J shed 10 bases, with 15 bases lying between them. The CDR3 region is CASSPGGVRSPLHF. As DNA, the CDR3 is TGTGCCAGCAGCCCTGGCGGGGTCCGGTCACCCCTCCACTTT.

The chain joins TRBV7-9 to TRBJ1-1, with TRBD1 as a possible D gene (6 bases). Per germline, CDR1 SEHNR and CDR2 FQNEAQ (reference sequence). The CDR3 runs 15 residues. V was pared by 1 base and J by 4 bases, with 13 bases between. The CDR3 reads CASSLVQGKVTEAFF. The CDR3 nucleotides read TGTGCCAGCAGCTTAGTACAGGGAAAAGTCACTGAAGCTTTCTTT.

This clone came up once. The chain couples TRBV28 to TRBJ1-4; TRBD1 matches at 11 bases. V gave up 3 bases and J gave up 2 bases; unmatched junction bases: 8. CDR3 length: 18 residues. Looked up from germline, CDR1 is MDHEN and CDR2 is SYDVKM. For the CDR3, the DNA is TGTGCCAGCAGTTTTTTTGGACAGGGGGCGAATACTAATGAAAAACTGTTTTTT. Protein: CASSFFGQGANTNEKLFF.

V is TRBV5-1 and J is TRBJ2-1; D is ambiguous. This CDR3 region has 16 residues. Germline assignment: CDR1 SGHRS and CDR2 YFSETQ. Trimming took 0 bases from V and 7 from J, leaving 17 bases between them. Here the CDR3 DNA reads TGCGCCAGCAGCTTGGATTCTTCCAACCTCGGGAATGAGCAGTTCTTC. It specifies CASSLDSSNLGNEQFF.